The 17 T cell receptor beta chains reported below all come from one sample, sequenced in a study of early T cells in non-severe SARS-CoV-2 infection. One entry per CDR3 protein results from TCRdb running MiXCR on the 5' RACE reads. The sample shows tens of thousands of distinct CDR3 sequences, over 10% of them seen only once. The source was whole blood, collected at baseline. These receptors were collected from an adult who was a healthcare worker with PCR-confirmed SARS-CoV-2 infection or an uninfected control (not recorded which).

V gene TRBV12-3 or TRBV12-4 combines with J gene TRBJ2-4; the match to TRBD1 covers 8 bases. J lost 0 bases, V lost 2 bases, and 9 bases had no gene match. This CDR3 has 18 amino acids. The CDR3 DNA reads TGTGCCAGCAGTTTATTGGGGACAGGTTCGTTAGCCAAAAACATTCAGTACTTC. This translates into CASSLLGTGSLAKNIQYF.

The CDR3 bases are TGTGCCAGCAGGGTAGGGATCGAGCAGTACTTC. This codes for CASRVGIEQYF. The chain joins TRBV2 to TRBJ2-7; D unresolved. Germline CDR1 reads SNHLY; CDR2 reads FYNNEI. The CDR3 totals 11 residues. V dropped 6 bases and J dropped 6 bases, with 9 bases sitting between them.

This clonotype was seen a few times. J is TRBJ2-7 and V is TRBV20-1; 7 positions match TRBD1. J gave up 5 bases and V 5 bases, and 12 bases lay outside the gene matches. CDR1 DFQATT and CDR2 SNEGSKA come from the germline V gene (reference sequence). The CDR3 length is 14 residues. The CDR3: CSAPSGTEVHEQYF. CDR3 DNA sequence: TGCAGTGCTCCTAGTGGGACAGAAGTCCACGAGCAGTACTTC.

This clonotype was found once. The DNA of the CDR3 is TGTGCCAGCAGGGGGGCGCAGGACACCGGGGAGCTGTTTTTT. It codes for CASRGAQDTGELFF. J is TRBJ2-2 and V is TRBV6-2 or TRBV6-3, with D perhaps matching TRBD1 (6 bases). V lost 6 bases and J lost 3, with 11 bases in between. Germline V gene data show CDR1 as MNHEY and CDR2 as SVGEGT. The CDR3 contains 14 residues.

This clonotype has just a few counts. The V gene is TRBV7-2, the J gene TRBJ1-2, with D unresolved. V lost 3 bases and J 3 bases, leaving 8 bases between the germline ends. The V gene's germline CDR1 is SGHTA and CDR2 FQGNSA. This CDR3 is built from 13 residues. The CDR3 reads CASSFKVDYGYTF. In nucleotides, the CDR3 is TGTGCCAGCAGCTTCAAAGTGGACTATGGCTACACCTTC. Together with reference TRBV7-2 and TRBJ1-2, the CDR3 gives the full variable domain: GAGVSQSPSNKVTEKGKDVELRCDPISGHTALYWYRQSLGQGLEFLIYFQGNSAPDKSGLPSDRFSAERTGGSVSTLTIQRTQQEDSAVYLCASSFKVDYGYTFGSGTRLTVV.

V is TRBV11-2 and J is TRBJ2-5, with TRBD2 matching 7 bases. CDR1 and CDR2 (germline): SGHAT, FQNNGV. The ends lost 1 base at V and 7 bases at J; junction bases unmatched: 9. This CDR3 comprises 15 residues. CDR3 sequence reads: CASSLGLAPKWTQYF. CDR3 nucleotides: TGTGCCAGCAGCTTAGGACTAGCTCCCAAGTGGACCCAGTACTTC.

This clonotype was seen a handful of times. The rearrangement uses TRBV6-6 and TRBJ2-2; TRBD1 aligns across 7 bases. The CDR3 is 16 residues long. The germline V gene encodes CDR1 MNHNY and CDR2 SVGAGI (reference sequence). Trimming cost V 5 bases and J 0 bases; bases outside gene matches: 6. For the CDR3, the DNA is TGTGCCAGCAGTCGCAGACAGGGCGCGAACACCGGGGAGCTGTTTTTT. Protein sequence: CASSRRQGANTGELFF.

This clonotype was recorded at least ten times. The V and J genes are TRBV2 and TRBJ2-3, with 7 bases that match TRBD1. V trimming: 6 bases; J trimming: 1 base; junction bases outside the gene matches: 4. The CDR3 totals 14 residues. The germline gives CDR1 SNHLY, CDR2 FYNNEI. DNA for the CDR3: TGTGCCAGCAGGGGGACAGTACGCACAGATACGCAGTATTTT. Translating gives CASRGTVRTDTQYF.

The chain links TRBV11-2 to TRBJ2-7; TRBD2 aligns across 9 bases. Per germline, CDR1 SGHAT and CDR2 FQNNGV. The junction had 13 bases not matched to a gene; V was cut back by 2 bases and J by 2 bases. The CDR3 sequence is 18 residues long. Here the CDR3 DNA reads TGTGCCAGCAGCTTATATCCCAGCGGGGGGCCAGGGGCCTACGAGCAGTACGTC. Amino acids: CASSLYPSGGPGAYEQYV.

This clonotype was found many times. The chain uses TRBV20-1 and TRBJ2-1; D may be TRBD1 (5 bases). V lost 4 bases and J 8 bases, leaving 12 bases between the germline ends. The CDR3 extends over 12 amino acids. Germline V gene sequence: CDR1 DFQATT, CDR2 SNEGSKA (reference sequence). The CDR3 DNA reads TGCAGTGCTATCCAGGGAACGGATGAGCAGTTCTTC. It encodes CSAIQGTDEQFF.

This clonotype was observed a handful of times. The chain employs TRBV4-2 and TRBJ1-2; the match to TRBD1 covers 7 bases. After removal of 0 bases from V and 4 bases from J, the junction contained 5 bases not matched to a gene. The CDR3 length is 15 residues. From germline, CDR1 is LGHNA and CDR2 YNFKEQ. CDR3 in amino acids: CASSQEAGTVYGYTF. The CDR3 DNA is TGTGCCAGCAGCCAAGAAGCCGGGACAGTCTATGGCTACACCTTC.

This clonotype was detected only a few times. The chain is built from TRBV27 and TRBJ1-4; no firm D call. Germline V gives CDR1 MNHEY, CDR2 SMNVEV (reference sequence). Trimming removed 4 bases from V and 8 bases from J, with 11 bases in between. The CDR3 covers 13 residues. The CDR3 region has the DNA TGTGCCAGCAGTTGGGGAATACAAGAAAAACTGTTTTTT. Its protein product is CASSWGIQEKLFF.

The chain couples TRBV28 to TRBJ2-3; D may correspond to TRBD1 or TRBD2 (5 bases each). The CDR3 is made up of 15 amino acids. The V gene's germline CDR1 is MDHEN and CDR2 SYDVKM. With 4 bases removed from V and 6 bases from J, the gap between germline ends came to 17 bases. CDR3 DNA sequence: TGTGCCAGCAGTTCACCCGGGGCAGAACGGGATACGCAGTATTTT. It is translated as CASSSPGAERDTQYF.

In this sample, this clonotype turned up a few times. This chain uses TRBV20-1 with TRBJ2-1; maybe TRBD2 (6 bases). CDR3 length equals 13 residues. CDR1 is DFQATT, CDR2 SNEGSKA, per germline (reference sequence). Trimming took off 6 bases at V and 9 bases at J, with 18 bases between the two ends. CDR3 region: CSAPFSFGGEQFF. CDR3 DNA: TGCAGTGCCCCATTTTCTTTCGGGGGTGAGCAGTTCTTC.

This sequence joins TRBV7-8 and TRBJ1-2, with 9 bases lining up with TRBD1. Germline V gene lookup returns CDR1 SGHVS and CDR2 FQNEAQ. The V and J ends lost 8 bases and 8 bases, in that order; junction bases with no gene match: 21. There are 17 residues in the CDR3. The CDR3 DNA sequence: TGTGCCAGCTCGCCCCTTGGACAGGGGATTTTTCCTGGGGGCTACACCTTC. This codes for CASSPLGQGIFPGGYTF.

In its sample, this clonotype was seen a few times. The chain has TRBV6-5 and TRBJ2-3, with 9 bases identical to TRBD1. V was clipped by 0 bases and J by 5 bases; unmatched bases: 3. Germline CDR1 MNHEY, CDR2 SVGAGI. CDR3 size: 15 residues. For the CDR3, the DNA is TGTGCCAGCAGTTACTCGAACAGGGGGCGAGATACGCAGTATTTT. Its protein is CASSYSNRGRDTQYF.

CDR3 in amino acids: CSAQRGQETQYF. CDR3 coding DNA: TGCAGTGCTCAGAGGGGACAAGAGACCCAGTACTTC. The chain joins TRBV20-1 to TRBJ2-5; D tentatively fits TRBD1 or TRBD2 (5 bases each). This CDR3 contains 12 residues. CDR1 and CDR2 (germline): DFQATT, SNEGSKA (reference sequence). The V end was cut by 5 bases, the J end by 2 bases, with 9 bases between.